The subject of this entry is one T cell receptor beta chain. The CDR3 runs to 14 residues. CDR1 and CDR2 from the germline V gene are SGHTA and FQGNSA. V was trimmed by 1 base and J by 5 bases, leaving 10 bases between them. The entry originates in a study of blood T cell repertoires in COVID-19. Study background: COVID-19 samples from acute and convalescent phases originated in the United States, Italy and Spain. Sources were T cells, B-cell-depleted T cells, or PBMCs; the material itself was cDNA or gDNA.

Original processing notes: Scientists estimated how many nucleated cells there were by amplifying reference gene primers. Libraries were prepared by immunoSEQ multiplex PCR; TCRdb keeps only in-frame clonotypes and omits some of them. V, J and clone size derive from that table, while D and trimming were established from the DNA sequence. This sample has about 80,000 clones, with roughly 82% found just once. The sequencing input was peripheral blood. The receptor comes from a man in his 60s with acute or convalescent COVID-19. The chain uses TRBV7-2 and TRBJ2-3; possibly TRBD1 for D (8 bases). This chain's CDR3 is CASSLDRGGDTQYF. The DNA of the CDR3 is TGTGCCAGCAGCTTAGACAGGGGGGGAGATACGCAGTATTTT.